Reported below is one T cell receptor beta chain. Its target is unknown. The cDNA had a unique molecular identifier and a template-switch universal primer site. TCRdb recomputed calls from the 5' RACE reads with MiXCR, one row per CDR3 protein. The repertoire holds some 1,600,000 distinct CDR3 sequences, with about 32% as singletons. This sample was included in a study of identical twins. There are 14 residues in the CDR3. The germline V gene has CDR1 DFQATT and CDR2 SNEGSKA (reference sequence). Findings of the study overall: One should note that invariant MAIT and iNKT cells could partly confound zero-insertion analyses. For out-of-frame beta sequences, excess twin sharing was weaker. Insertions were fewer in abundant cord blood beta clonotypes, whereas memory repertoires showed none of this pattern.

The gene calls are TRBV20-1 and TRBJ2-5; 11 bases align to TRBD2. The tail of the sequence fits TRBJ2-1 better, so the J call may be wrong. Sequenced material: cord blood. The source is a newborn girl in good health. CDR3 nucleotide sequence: TGCAGTGCTGGTACTAGCGGGAGCCAAGAGACCCAGTTCTTC. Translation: CSAGTSGSQETQFF.